This T cell receptor (beta chain) was obtained from a study of technical replicates of blood from a few donors. V lost 7 bases, J lost 3 bases, and 5 bases stayed unmatched. Per the germline V gene, CDR1 is LGHNT and CDR2 is FRNRAP. The length of the CDR3 is 14 residues. Only in-frame clones appear in the TCRdb table, and some are missing; sequencing was by immunoSEQ multiplex PCR. The sample has roughly 57,000 clones; around 96% are singletons. This sequence originates from a human donor in good health. Some clones in this sample may be carry-over from other donors' samples. The chain is built from TRBV12-5 and TRBJ2-1; TRBD2 agrees at 8 bases. The source material was PBMCs. CDR3 DNA: TGTGCTAGTGTTCCGGGAGGGAGCTACAATGAGCAGTTCTTC. Translated, it gives CASVPGGSYNEQFF.